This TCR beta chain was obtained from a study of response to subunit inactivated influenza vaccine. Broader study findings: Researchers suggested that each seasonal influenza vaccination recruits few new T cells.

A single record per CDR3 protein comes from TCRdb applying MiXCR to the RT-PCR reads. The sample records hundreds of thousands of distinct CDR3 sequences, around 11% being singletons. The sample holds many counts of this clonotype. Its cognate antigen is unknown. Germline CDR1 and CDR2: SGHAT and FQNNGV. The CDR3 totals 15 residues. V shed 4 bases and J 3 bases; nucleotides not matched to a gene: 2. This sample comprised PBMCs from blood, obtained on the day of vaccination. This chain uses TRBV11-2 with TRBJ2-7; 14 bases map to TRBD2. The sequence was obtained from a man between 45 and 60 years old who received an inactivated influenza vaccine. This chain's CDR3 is CASSYGLAGGYEQYF. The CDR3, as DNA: TGTGCCAGCAGCTACGGACTAGCGGGAGGCTACGAGCAGTACTTC.